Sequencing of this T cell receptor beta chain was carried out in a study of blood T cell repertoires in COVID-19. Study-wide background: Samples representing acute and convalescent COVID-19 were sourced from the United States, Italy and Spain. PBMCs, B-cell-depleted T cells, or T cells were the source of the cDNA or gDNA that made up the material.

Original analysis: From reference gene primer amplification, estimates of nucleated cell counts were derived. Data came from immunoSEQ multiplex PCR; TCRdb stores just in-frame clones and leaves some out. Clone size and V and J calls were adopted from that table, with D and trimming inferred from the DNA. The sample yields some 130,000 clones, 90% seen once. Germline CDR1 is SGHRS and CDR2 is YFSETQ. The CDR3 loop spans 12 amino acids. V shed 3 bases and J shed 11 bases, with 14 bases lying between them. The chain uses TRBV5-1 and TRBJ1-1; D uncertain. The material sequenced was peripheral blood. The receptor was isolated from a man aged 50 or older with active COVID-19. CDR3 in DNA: TGCGCCAGCAGCTCTACCGAGGAGACCGCTTTCTTT. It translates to CASSSTEETAFF.